This entry is about one T cell receptor beta chain. The data are from a study of blood T cell repertoires in COVID-19. Study-wide context: The United States, Italy and Spain provided the acute and convalescent COVID-19 samples.

CDR3 length: 13 amino acids. The germline CDR1 and CDR2 sequences are KGHDR and SFDVKD. Trimming left V 5 bases short and J 4 bases short, with 10 bases between. The authors' processing: Cell counts per sample came from amplifying reference gene primers. Generated by immunoSEQ multiplex PCR, the TCRdb table keeps only in-frame clones and is missing some. Clone size and V and J calls were adopted from that table, with D and trimming inferred from the DNA. The sample holds roughly 50,000 clones, roughly 85% seen once. The V and J genes are TRBV24-1 and TRBJ1-2; D not resolved. Material for sequencing was peripheral blood. The clonotype was recovered from a man aged 55 to 69 with acute or convalescent COVID-19. The CDR3 protein is CATSGRGPYGYTF. CDR3 nucleotide sequence: TGTGCCACCAGTGGTAGAGGGCCCTATGGCTACACCTTC.